The 24 T cell receptor beta chains in this list originate from one sample, sequenced in a study of metastatic and nonmetastatic thyroid tumors (dated by TCRdb to 2020 to 2022). No treatment had been received by any patient before thyroid surgery. Libraries were constructed by PCR. Instrument used: Illumina HiSeq 4000. TCRdb reanalyzed the raw reads on its own, using fastp at Q25 for trimming and MiXCR for clone calling, and kept in-frame beta chains. A total of thousands of clones appear in this sample, approximately 30% of them only once. Of the sample, roughly 25% is held by the ten largest clones. The sequenced material came from adjacent normal tissue. These receptors came from a male donor with papillary thyroid cancer or a benign thyroid nodule (not recorded which). Some clones in this sample may be carry-over from other donors' samples.

This clone was counted many times. V and J are TRBV4-1 and TRBJ1-1; D call uncertain. Trimming shortened V by 1 base and J by 0 bases, and 9 bases separated the two germline ends. Germline V gene sequence: CDR1 MGHRA, CDR2 YSYEKL. CDR3 size: 15 residues. CDR3 region: CASSQGTDMNTEAFF. CDR3 sequence (DNA): TGCGCCAGCAGCCAAGGTACAGACATGAACACTGAAGCTTTCTTT.

The J gene is TRBJ2-7, the V gene TRBV27; the D is unclear. Germline lookup yields CDR1 MNHEY and CDR2 SMNVEV (reference sequence). Between the trimmed V and J ends, which lost 5 bases and 5 bases, there was a span of 13 bases. This CDR3 region has 13 residues. The CDR3 loop reads CASSKKGPDEQYF. The CDR3 nucleotides read TGTGCCAGCAGTAAAAAAGGGCCCGACGAGCAGTACTTC.

This clone appeared a few times. Other DNA sequences within the sample encode an identical CDR3. The chain links TRBV6-1 to TRBJ2-5; D uncertain. The germline V gene encodes CDR1 MNHNS and CDR2 SASEGT. Deletions cut 6 bases from V and 5 bases from J, with 22 bases between. CDR3 length equals 16 residues. The CDR3 nucleotides are TGTGCCAGCAGGCGGCTTGGGGTTGAGTTACAGGAGACCCAGTACTTC. This gives the protein CASRRLGVELQETQYF.

The chain links TRBV4-1 to TRBJ2-4; 13 nucleotides align to TRBD2. The CDR3 extends over 17 amino acids. CDR1 and CDR2 from the germline V gene are MGHRA and YSYEKL. V dropped 2 bases and J dropped 5; count of bases not matched to a gene: 6. For the CDR3, the DNA is TGCGCCAGCAGCCAATTACTAGCGGGGGGGCCCGAAAACATTCAGTACTTC. Amino acids: CASSQLLAGGPENIQYF.

V is TRBV7-9 and J is TRBJ2-1; 8 bases align to TRBD2. Trimming cost V 5 bases and J 9 bases; bases outside gene matches: 6. The CDR3 is made up of 13 amino acids. Per germline, CDR1 SEHNR and CDR2 FQNEAQ (reference sequence). CDR3 sequence: CASSAGLVGEQFF. The CDR3 DNA is TGTGCCAGCAGCGCGGGACTAGTTGGTGAGCAGTTCTTC.

The chain carries TRBV9 and TRBJ2-1, with D hard to call. The V gene's germline CDR1 is SGDLS and CDR2 YYNGEE. The ends were cut back, 3 bases at V and 1 base at J, with 20 bases in the middle. The CDR3 runs 18 residues. Here the CDR3 reads CASSEQKGRPASYNEQFF. CDR3 coding DNA: TGTGCCAGCAGCGAACAGAAAGGACGGCCGGCTTCCTACAATGAGCAGTTCTTC.

The count of this clone is one. The chain employs TRBV18 and TRBJ2-2; D perhaps matches TRBD1 (5 bases). The CDR3 consists of 15 residues. Per germline, CDR1 KGHSH and CDR2 LQKENI. Trimming took off 1 base at V and 0 bases at J, with 6 bases between the two ends. As DNA, the CDR3 is TGTGCCAGCTCACCACGACAGTCGAACACCGGGGAGCTGTTTTTT. Translation gives CASSPRQSNTGELFF.

Judged by abundance, this clone is medium-sized (0.01 to 0.1%). The gene calls are TRBV20-1 and TRBJ1-6, with 7 bases identical to TRBD1. The CDR3 has 15 residues. CDR1 is DFQATT, CDR2 SNEGSKA, per germline (reference sequence). Germline trimming cut 1 base from V and 6 bases from J; bases unmatched to any gene: 6. The chain's CDR3 is CSARGRDSPNSPLHF. CDR3 nucleotides: TGCAGTGCTAGAGGCCGGGACAGCCCTAATTCACCCCTCCACTTT.

This clone was observed a handful of times. Without the conserved terminal phenylalanine or tryptophan, this CDR3 likely stems from a read error. It is unclear where the CDR3 begins or ends on the DNA, so no DNA is shown, and the CDR3 is as TCRdb lists it. J is TRBJ1-5 and V is TRBV28. CDR1 and CDR2 from the germline V gene are MDHEN and SYDVKM. Both ends counted, the CDR3 spans 15 residues. CDR3 residues: CASSLSRARNQHQRL.

This clone has just a few counts. The J gene is TRBJ2-7, the V gene TRBV10-2, with 10 bases that match TRBD2. Germline V gene data show CDR1 as WSHSY and CDR2 as SAAADI. The CDR3 runs to 15 residues. J lost 3 bases, V lost 3 bases, and 5 bases had no gene match. The DNA of the CDR3 is TGCGCCAGCAGTGAAATAGCGGGAGGAATCTACGAGCAGTACTTC. Translating gives CASSEIAGGIYEQYF.

The CDR3 DNA reads TGTGCCAGCAGCCCGGGACAGACTGGGGAGACCCAGTACTTC. Translated, it gives CASSPGQTGETQYF. This chain connects TRBV7-2 to TRBJ2-5; 7 nucleotides match TRBD1. V was pared by 5 bases and J by 5 bases, with 8 bases of the junction left unmatched. Per germline, CDR1 SGHTA and CDR2 FQGNSA. This CDR3 is built from 14 residues.

This clone was seen at least ten times. This chain joins TRBV19 and TRBJ2-3; tentatively, D is TRBD1 or TRBD2 (6 bases each). CDR3 length: 14 residues. Looked up from germline, CDR1 is LNHDA and CDR2 is SQIVND (reference sequence). The V and J ends lost 6 bases and 8 bases respectively, with 18 bases between them. Here the CDR3 reads CASSLPDEGGTQYF. The DNA for the CDR3 is TGTGCCAGTAGCCTACCGGACGAGGGGGGTACGCAGTATTTT. The entire variable domain, with the rest obtained from reference TRBV19 and TRBJ2-3, is as follows: DGGITQSPKYLFRKEGQNVTLSCEQNLNHDAMYWYRQDPGQGLRLIYYSQIVNDFQKGDIAEGYSVSREKKESFPLTVTSAQKNPTAFYLCASSLPDEGGTQYFGPGTRLTVL.

This clone showed up many times. The chain recombines TRBV7-3 with TRBJ2-1; no clear D gene. V was trimmed by 6 bases and J by 0 bases, leaving 15 bases between them. This CDR3 comprises 16 residues. The germline gives CDR1 SGHTA, CDR2 FQGTGA. This CDR3 reads CASSLRAESSYNEQFF. The CDR3 DNA sequence: TGTGCCAGCAGTCTCCGGGCGGAAAGCTCCTACAATGAGCAGTTCTTC.

This clone was counted at least ten times. The chain joins TRBV18 to TRBJ2-1; TRBD2 matches at 8 bases. Germline lookup yields CDR1 KGHSH and CDR2 LQKENI. Losses at the gene ends were 7 bases for V and 6 bases for J; bases not matched to a gene: 11. The CDR3 length is 15 residues. The DNA of the CDR3 is TGTGCCAGCTACCCCGGGGGGGCCTCTCTCAATGAGCAGTTCTTC. Encoded protein: CASYPGGASLNEQFF.

There are many counts of this clone. The chain couples TRBV12-3 or TRBV12-4 to TRBJ1-2; 10 nucleotides align to TRBD1. The CDR3 covers 16 residues. J gave up 4 bases and V 5 bases, and 10 bases lay outside the gene matches. The CDR3 loop is CASSTTGGAGFYGYTF. DNA for the CDR3: TGTGCCAGCAGTACGACAGGGGGCGCTGGATTCTATGGCTACACCTTC.

The rearrangement joins TRBV11-2 to TRBJ2-3; no reliable D call. The CDR3 spans 15 residues. From germline, CDR1 is SGHAT and CDR2 FQNNGV. V lost 4 bases and J 2 bases, leaving 13 bases between the germline ends. CDR3 sequence reads: CASSSNPSFTDTQYF. CDR3 sequence (DNA): TGTGCCAGCAGCTCCAACCCAAGTTTCACAGATACGCAGTATTTT. The full variable domain, completed using reference TRBV11-2 and TRBJ2-3, is EAGVAQSPRYKIIEKRQSVAFWCNPISGHATLYWYQQILGQGPKLLIQFQNNGVVDDSQLPKDRFSAERLKGVDSTLKIQPAKLEDSAVYLCASSSNPSFTDTQYFGPGTRLTVL.

In this sample, this clone turned up a few times. The genes are TRBV12-3 or TRBV12-4 and TRBJ2-2; D call uncertain. Trimming removed 3 bases at V and 0 bases at J, with 8 bases between. There are 15 residues in the CDR3. The CDR3: CASSFVGTNTGELFF. The DNA of the CDR3 is TGTGCCAGCAGTTTCGTGGGGACGAACACCGGGGAGCTGTTTTTT.

There are a few counts of this clone. This may be a read error: a much more frequent sequence differs by one nucleotide. The CDR3 DNA reads as TGCAGTGCCCGGACTGGCAACTGGGGTGAGCAGTTCTTC. Translating it yields CSARTGNWGEQFF. The rearrangement uses TRBV20-1 and TRBJ2-1; maybe TRBD2 (5 bases). Trimming stripped 6 bases from V and 9 bases from J, with 18 bases between. Germline CDR1 DFQATT, CDR2 SNEGSKA (reference sequence). The CDR3 length is 13 residues.

About this clone itself: Other DNA sequences within the sample encode an identical CDR3. The chain has TRBV5-4 and TRBJ2-3; 16 positions agree with TRBD2. CDR1 is SGHNT and CDR2 is YYREEE in the germline V gene (reference sequence). Unmatched junction bases numbered 4, after V lost 0 bases and J lost 0 bases. The CDR3 spans 19 residues. CDR3 loop: CASSLDGTSGGASTDTQYF. In nucleotides, the CDR3 is TGTGCCAGCAGCTTGGACGGGACTAGCGGGGGGGCGAGCACAGATACGCAGTATTTT. The full variable domain, rest sourced from reference TRBV5-4 and TRBJ2-3, is ETGVTQSPTHLIKTRGQQVTLRCSSQSGHNTVSWYQQALGQGPQFIFQYYREEENGRGNFPPRFSGLQFPNYSSELNVNALELDDSALYLCASSLDGTSGGASTDTQYFGPGTRLTVL.

This clone came up many times. The CDR3 here is CSARAVGNQPQHF. CDR3 bases: TGCAGTGCTAGAGCGGTCGGGAACCAGCCCCAGCATTTT. The genes are TRBV20-1 and TRBJ1-5; D is unclear. The CDR3 covers 13 residues. The germline CDR1 and CDR2 sequences are DFQATT and SNEGSKA (reference sequence). The ends were cut back, 1 base at V and 7 bases at J, with 11 bases in the middle.

The rearrangement links TRBV5-5 to TRBJ2-7; D may be TRBD1 or TRBD2 (5 bases each). This CDR3 is 14 amino acids long. V lost 0 bases and J lost 1, with 8 bases in between. The germline gives CDR1 SGHKS, CDR2 YYEKEE (reference sequence). CDR3 nucleotide sequence: TGTGCCAGCAGCTTGGGGGACGGGTCCTACGAGCAGTACTTC. Translated: CASSLGDGSYEQYF.

The chain is built from TRBV27 and TRBJ2-7, with a possible D match to TRBD1 (5 bases). Trimming removed 4 bases from V and 4 bases from J, with 17 bases in between. Germline CDR1 reads MNHEY; CDR2 reads SMNVEV (reference sequence). There are 15 residues in the CDR3. CDR3 DNA: TGTGCCAGCAGTTCCTCAGCAGCGACAGCGTACGAGCAGTACTTC. Its translation: CASSSSAATAYEQYF.

This clone was recorded at least ten times. The chain couples TRBV2 to TRBJ1-6; perhaps TRBD1 as D (5 bases). The CDR3 spans 19 residues. Germline V gene sequence: CDR1 SNHLY, CDR2 FYNNEI. Trimming took 3 bases from V and 4 from J, leaving 22 bases between them. CDR3 amino acids: CASSEVYGASILYNSPLHF. In nucleotides, the CDR3 is TGTGCCAGCAGTGAGGTCTACGGGGCTTCTATCCTTTATAATTCACCCCTCCACTTT.

In its sample, this clone was seen a few times. This chain links TRBV28 with TRBJ1-3; D not resolved. The CDR3 is made up of 12 amino acids. Trimming took off 8 bases at V and 3 bases at J, with 8 bases between the two ends. The germline gives CDR1 MDHEN, CDR2 SYDVKM. The CDR3: CASCRYGNTIYF. Written as DNA, the CDR3 is TGTGCCAGCTGTCGGTATGGAAACACCATATATTTT.